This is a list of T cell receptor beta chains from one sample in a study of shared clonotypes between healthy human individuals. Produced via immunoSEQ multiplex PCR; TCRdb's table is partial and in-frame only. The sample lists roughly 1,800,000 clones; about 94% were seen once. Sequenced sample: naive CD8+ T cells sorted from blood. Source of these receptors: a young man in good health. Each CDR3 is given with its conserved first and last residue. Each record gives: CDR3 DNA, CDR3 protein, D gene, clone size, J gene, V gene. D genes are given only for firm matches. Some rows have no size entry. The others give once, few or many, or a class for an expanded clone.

cdr3_nt: TGTGCCAGTAGTATGCAGGGGGCCACTGAAGCTTTCTTT
cdr3_aa: CASSMQGATEAFF
d_call: TRBD1
clone_size: .
j_call: TRBJ1-1
v_call: TRBV19

cdr3_nt: TGTGCCAGCAGTGAAAGGGCTAGCTACGAGCAGTACTTC
cdr3_aa: CASSERASYEQYF
d_call: .
clone_size: .
j_call: TRBJ2-7
v_call: TRBV2

cdr3_nt: TGTGCCGGGACAGGGGCCCTTTACGAGCAGTACTTC
cdr3_aa: CAGTGALYEQYF
d_call: TRBD1
clone_size: .
j_call: TRBJ2-7
v_call: TRBV30

cdr3_nt: TGTGCCAGCAGCGTAGCTGGTAGCTTCGAGACCCAGTACTTC
cdr3_aa: CASSVAGSFETQYF
d_call: .
clone_size: .
j_call: TRBJ2-5
v_call: TRBV9

cdr3_nt: TGTGCCAGCAGCTTGGAAGGGGATCCTGGGGATGAGCAGTTCTTC
cdr3_aa: CASSLEGDPGDEQFF
d_call: .
clone_size: .
j_call: TRBJ2-1
v_call: TRBV5-5

cdr3_nt: TGTGCCTGGCGAGAAAATAAAGAGACCCAGTACTTC
cdr3_aa: CAWRENKETQYF
d_call: .
clone_size: .
j_call: TRBJ2-5
v_call: TRBV30

cdr3_nt: TGTGCCAGCAGTTCCCCCGGGGACCATCAGCCCCAGCATTTT
cdr3_aa: CASSSPGDHQPQHF
d_call: .
clone_size: .
j_call: TRBJ1-5
v_call: TRBV27

cdr3_nt: TGTGCCAGCAGTTTCCCCCGGGACAGGGGCTACGAGCAGTACTTC
cdr3_aa: CASSFPRDRGYEQYF
d_call: TRBD1
clone_size: .
j_call: TRBJ2-7
v_call: TRBV28

cdr3_nt: TGTGCCAGTAATCTCCTAGCGGGGGGAGGGAATGAGCAGTTCTTC
cdr3_aa: CASNLLAGGGNEQFF
d_call: TRBD2
clone_size: .
j_call: TRBJ2-1
v_call: TRBV19

cdr3_nt: TGCAGCGCTGGGATCCCAGGGGGCACTGAAGCTTTCTTT
cdr3_aa: CSAGIPGGTEAFF
d_call: TRBD1
clone_size: .
j_call: TRBJ1-1
v_call: TRBV29-1

cdr3_nt: TGTGCCAGCAGCCAACGGGACATTCAGTACTCCTACGAGCAGTACTTC
cdr3_aa: CASSQRDIQYSYEQYF
d_call: .
clone_size: .
j_call: TRBJ2-7
v_call: TRBV14

cdr3_nt: TGTGCCAGCAGTGACGGAGTAGCGCCCCAGCATTTT
cdr3_aa: CASSDGVAPQHF
d_call: .
clone_size: few
j_call: TRBJ1-5
v_call: TRBV6-1

cdr3_nt: TGTGCCAGCACCATGGGAGGCTCTGACTATGGCTACACCTTC
cdr3_aa: CASTMGGSDYGYTF
d_call: .
clone_size: .
j_call: TRBJ1-2
v_call: TRBV13

cdr3_nt: TGTGCCAGCAGTTTAGTTGGGGGTTGGCGCGAGCAGTACTTC
cdr3_aa: CASSLVGGWREQYF
d_call: .
clone_size: .
j_call: TRBJ2-7
v_call: TRBV27

cdr3_nt: TGCAGCGTTGATCCGGGCTGGGAGCAGTTCTTC
cdr3_aa: CSVDPGWEQFF
d_call: .
clone_size: .
j_call: TRBJ2-1
v_call: TRBV29-1

cdr3_nt: TGTGCCAGCAGCTCTTCTACAGGGGGCGCAAACTATGGCTACACCTTC
cdr3_aa: CASSSSTGGANYGYTF
d_call: TRBD1
clone_size: .
j_call: TRBJ1-2
v_call: TRBV7-9

cdr3_nt: TGTGCCTGGAGTGTAAATGGGGATGAGCAGTTCTTC
cdr3_aa: CAWSVNGDEQFF
d_call: .
clone_size: .
j_call: TRBJ2-1
v_call: TRBV30

cdr3_nt: TGCGCCAGCAGCCCGACACCAGGGGACAGCTCCTACGAGCAGTACTTC
cdr3_aa: CASSPTPGDSSYEQYF
d_call: TRBD1
clone_size: .
j_call: TRBJ2-7
v_call: TRBV5-1

cdr3_nt: TGTGCCAGCAGTTGGGGGACTAGCGGGAGCACAGATACGCAGTATTTT
cdr3_aa: CASSWGTSGSTDTQYF
d_call: TRBD2
clone_size: .
j_call: TRBJ2-3
v_call: TRBV27

cdr3_nt: TGTGCCAGCAGCCTCAGGGCCTCCTACGAGCAGTACTTC
cdr3_aa: CASSLRASYEQYF
d_call: .
clone_size: .
j_call: TRBJ2-7
v_call: TRBV5-8

cdr3_nt: TGTGCCAGCACCCAGCTGGGGGGGGCCTACAATGAGCAGTTCTTC
cdr3_aa: CASTQLGGAYNEQFF
d_call: TRBD2
clone_size: .
j_call: TRBJ2-1
v_call: TRBV27

cdr3_nt: TGTGCCAGCAGTGATCAGGGGTTAGGGAACACTGAAGCTTTCTTT
cdr3_aa: CASSDQGLGNTEAFF
d_call: .
clone_size: .
j_call: TRBJ1-1
v_call: TRBV6-6

cdr3_nt: TGTGCCAGCAGTTTAGACAGGACAGGGGGCAATGGCTACACCTTC
cdr3_aa: CASSLDRTGGNGYTF
d_call: TRBD1
clone_size: once
j_call: TRBJ1-2
v_call: TRBV27

cdr3_nt: TGTGCCAGCAGTTACTCTGAGAACACCGGGGAGCTGTTTTTT
cdr3_aa: CASSYSENTGELFF
d_call: .
clone_size: .
j_call: TRBJ2-2
v_call: TRBV6-5

cdr3_nt: TGTGCCAGCAGCTTAGCGAGATGGGGTGAAAAACTGTTTTTT
cdr3_aa: CASSLARWGEKLFF
d_call: .
clone_size: .
j_call: TRBJ1-4
v_call: TRBV7-6

cdr3_nt: TGTGCCAGCAGTTACGACAGTCTCGAGCAGTACTTC
cdr3_aa: CASSYDSLEQYF
d_call: .
clone_size: once
j_call: TRBJ2-7
v_call: TRBV6-5

cdr3_nt: TGCGCCAGCAGCCACTGGACTAGCATTAGCACAGATACGCAGTATTTT
cdr3_aa: CASSHWTSISTDTQYF
d_call: TRBD2
clone_size: .
j_call: TRBJ2-3
v_call: TRBV4-3

cdr3_nt: TGTGCCAGCAGTTTCACAGGGGATAATTCACCCCTCCACTTT
cdr3_aa: CASSFTGDNSPLHF
d_call: TRBD1
clone_size: .
j_call: TRBJ1-6
v_call: TRBV28

cdr3_nt: TGTGCCAGCAGTTTCCTTGCAGGGGTCGAGCAGTACTTC
cdr3_aa: CASSFLAGVEQYF
d_call: .
clone_size: .
j_call: TRBJ2-7
v_call: TRBV27

cdr3_nt: TGCGCCAGCAGCCAAGATACGGAGGGGCTGGGAAACACCATATATTTT
cdr3_aa: CASSQDTEGLGNTIYF
d_call: .
clone_size: .
j_call: TRBJ1-3
v_call: TRBV4-3

cdr3_nt: TGTGCCAGCAGCCAAGACTACGAGCAGTACTTC
cdr3_aa: CASSQDYEQYF
d_call: .
clone_size: .
j_call: TRBJ2-7
v_call: TRBV4-2

cdr3_nt: TGCGCCAGCAGCCAAGATACGGGCAGGGAACAGCCCCAGCATTTT
cdr3_aa: CASSQDTGREQPQHF
d_call: .
clone_size: .
j_call: TRBJ1-5
v_call: TRBV4-1

cdr3_nt: TGTGCCAGCAGCCCCCCCCCGGGGGACTACAATGAGCAGTTCTTC
cdr3_aa: CASSPPPGDYNEQFF
d_call: .
clone_size: .
j_call: TRBJ2-1
v_call: TRBV9

cdr3_nt: TGCGCCAGCATAGGTGGACAGGGGAACACTGAAGCTTTCTTT
cdr3_aa: CASIGGQGNTEAFF
d_call: TRBD1
clone_size: .
j_call: TRBJ1-1
v_call: TRBV5-1

cdr3_nt: TGTGCCAGCAGTGAAGCCCCGTGGTCAAGCTCCTATAATTCACCCCTCCACTTT
cdr3_aa: CASSEAPWSSSYNSPLHF
d_call: .
clone_size: .
j_call: TRBJ1-6
v_call: TRBV6-1

cdr3_nt: TGCGCCAGCAGCTTAGGGACAGGGGTGGACGAGCAGTACTTC
cdr3_aa: CASSLGTGVDEQYF
d_call: TRBD1
clone_size: once
j_call: TRBJ2-7
v_call: TRBV5-1

cdr3_nt: TGTGCCAGCAGCCCGGGACAGAGCCAAGAGACCCAGTACTTC
cdr3_aa: CASSPGQSQETQYF
d_call: TRBD1
clone_size: once
j_call: TRBJ2-5
v_call: TRBV7-4